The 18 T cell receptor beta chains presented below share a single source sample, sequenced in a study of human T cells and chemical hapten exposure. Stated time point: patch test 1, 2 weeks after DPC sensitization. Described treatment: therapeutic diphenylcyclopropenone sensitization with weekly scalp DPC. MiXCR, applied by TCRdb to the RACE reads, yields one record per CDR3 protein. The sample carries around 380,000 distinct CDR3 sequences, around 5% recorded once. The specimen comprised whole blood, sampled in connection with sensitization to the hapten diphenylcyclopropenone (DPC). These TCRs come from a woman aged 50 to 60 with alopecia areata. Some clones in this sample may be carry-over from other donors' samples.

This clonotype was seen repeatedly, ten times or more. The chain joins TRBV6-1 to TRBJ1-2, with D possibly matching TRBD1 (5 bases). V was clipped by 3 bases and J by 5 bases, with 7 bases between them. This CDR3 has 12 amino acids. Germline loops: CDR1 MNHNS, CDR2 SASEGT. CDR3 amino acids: CASSETEYGYTF. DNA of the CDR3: TGTGCCAGCAGTGAGACAGAATATGGCTACACCTTC.

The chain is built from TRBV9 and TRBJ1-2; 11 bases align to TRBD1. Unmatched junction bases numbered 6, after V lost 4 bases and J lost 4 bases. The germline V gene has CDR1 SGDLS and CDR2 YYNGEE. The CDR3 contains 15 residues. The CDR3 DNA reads TGTGCCAGCAGCCATATGGGACAGGGGGGCTATGGCTACACCTTC. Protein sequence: CASSHMGQGGYGYTF.

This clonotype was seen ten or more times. CDR3 in amino acids: CASSSGTASNQPQHF. CDR3 nucleotide sequence: TGTGCCAGCAGTTCCGGGACAGCTAGCAATCAGCCCCAGCATTTT. V and J are TRBV6-2 or TRBV6-3 and TRBJ1-5, with 7 bases that match TRBD1. Germline assignment: CDR1 MNHEY and CDR2 SVGEGT. The CDR3 sequence is 15 residues long. The ends lost 4 bases at V and 0 bases at J; junction bases unmatched: 3.

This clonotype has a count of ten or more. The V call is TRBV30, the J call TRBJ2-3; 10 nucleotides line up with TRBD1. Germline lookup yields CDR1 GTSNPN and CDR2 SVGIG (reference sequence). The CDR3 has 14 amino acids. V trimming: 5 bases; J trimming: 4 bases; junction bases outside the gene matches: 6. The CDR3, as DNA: TGTGCCTGGGCCGGGGACAGGGGATCAGATACGCAGTATTTT. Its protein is CAWAGDRGSDTQYF.

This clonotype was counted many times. The CDR3 is CAISESTGGQETQYF. The DNA for the CDR3 is TGTGCCATCAGTGAGTCGACAGGCGGACAAGAGACCCAGTACTTC. This rearrangement joins TRBV10-3 to TRBJ2-5, with D tentatively TRBD1 (6 bases). This CDR3 region has 15 residues. The germline V and J ends were trimmed by 0 bases and 2 bases, with 10 bases remaining between them. The germline gives CDR1 ENHRY, CDR2 SYGVKD.

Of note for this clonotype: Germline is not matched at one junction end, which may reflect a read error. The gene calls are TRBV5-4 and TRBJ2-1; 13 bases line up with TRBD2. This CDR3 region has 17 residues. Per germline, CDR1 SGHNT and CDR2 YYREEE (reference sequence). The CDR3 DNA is TGTGTCAGCAGCCCCGGACTAGCGGGAGAGCGGTACAATGAGCAGTTCTTC. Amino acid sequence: CVSSPGLAGERYNEQFF.

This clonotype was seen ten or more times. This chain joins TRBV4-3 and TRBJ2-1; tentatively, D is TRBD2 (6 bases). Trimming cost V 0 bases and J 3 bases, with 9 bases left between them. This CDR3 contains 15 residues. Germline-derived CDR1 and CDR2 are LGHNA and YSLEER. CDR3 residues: CASSQDYGGYNEQFF. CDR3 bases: TGCGCCAGCAGCCAAGATTACGGGGGCTACAATGAGCAGTTCTTC.

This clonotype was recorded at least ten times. CDR3 amino acids: CASTLTVSYNSPLHF. The CDR3 bases are TGCGCCAGCACCCTGACGGTCTCCTATAATTCACCCCTCCACTTT. The chain is built from TRBV5-1 and TRBJ1-6; D is undetermined. The CDR3 runs 15 residues. The V gene lost 6 bases and the J gene lost 0 bases, with 10 bases spanning the gap. Germline CDR1 and CDR2: SGHRS and YFSETQ.

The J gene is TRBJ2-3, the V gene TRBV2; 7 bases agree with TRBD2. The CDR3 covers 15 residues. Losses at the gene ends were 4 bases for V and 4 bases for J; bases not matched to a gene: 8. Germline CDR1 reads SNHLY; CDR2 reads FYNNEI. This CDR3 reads CASSVGPGRADTQYF. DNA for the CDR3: TGTGCCAGCAGTGTCGGCCCGGGGAGGGCAGATACGCAGTATTTT. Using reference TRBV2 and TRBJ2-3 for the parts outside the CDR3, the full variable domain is EPEVTQTPSHQVTQMGQEVILRCVPISNHLYFYWYRQILGQKVEFLVSFYNNEISEKSEIFDDQFSVERPDGSNFTLKIRSTKLEDSAMYFCASSVGPGRADTQYFGPGTRLTVL.

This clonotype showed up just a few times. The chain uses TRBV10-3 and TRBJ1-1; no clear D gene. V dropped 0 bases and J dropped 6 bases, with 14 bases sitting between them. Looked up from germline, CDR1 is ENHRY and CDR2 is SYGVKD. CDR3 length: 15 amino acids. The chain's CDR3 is CAISESAPPLSEAFF. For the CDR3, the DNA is TGTGCCATCAGTGAGTCGGCACCCCCTTTATCTGAAGCTTTCTTT.

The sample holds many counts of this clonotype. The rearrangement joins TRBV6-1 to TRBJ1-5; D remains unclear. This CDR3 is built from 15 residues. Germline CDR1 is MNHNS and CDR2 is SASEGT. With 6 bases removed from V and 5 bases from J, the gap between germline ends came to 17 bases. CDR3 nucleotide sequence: TGTGCCAGCAGCACAAGGGTTGATCTCCATCAGCCCCAGCATTTT. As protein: CASSTRVDLHQPQHF.

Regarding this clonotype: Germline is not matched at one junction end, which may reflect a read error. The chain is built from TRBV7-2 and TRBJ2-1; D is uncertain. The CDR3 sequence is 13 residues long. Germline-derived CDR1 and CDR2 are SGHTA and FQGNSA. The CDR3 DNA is TGTGCCAGCAGCTACAGAAGCGCATTTGAGAAGTTCTTC. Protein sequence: CASSYRSAFEKFF.

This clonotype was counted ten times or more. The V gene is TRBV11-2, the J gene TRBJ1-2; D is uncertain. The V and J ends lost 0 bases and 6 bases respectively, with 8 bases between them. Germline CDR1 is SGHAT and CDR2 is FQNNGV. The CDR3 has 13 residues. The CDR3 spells CASSLDPGDGYTF. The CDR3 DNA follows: TGTGCCAGCAGCTTAGATCCGGGAGATGGCTACACCTTC.

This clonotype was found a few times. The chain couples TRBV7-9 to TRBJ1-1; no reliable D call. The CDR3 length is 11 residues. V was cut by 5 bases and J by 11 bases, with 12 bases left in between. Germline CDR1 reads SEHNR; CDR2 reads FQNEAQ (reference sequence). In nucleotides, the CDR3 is TGTGCCAGCAGCCTGGAGGGAGGGGCTTTCTTT. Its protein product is CASSLEGGAFF.

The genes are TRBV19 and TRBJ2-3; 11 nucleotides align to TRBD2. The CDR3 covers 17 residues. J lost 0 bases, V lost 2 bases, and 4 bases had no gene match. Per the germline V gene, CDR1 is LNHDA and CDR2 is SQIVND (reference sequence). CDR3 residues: CASSITSGGSSTDTQYF. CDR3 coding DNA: TGTGCCAGTAGTATAACTAGCGGGGGTTCTAGCACAGATACGCAGTATTTT.

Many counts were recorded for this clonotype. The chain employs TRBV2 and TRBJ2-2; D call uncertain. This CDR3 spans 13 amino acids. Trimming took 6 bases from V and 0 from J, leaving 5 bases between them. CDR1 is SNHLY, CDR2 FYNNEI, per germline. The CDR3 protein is CASSTSNTGELFF. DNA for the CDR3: TGTGCCAGCAGCACCTCGAACACCGGGGAGCTGTTTTTT. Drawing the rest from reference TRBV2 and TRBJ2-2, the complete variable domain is EPEVTQTPSHQVTQMGQEVILRCVPISNHLYFYWYRQILGQKVEFLVSFYNNEISEKSEIFDDQFSVERPDGSNFTLKIRSTKLEDSAMYFCASSTSNTGELFFGEGSRLTVL.

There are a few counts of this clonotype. The CDR3 is CATSRDRYGYTF. CDR3 DNA sequence: TGTGCCACCAGCAGAGATCGTTATGGCTACACCTTC. The chain uses TRBV15 and TRBJ1-2, with D unclear. Germline CDR1 is LNHNV and CDR2 is YYDKDF (reference sequence). V lost 0 bases, J lost 5 bases, and 4 bases lay in between. The CDR3 runs 12 residues.

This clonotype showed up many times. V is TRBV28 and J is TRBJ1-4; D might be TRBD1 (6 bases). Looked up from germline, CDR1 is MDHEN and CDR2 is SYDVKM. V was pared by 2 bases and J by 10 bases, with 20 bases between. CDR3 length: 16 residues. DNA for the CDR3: TGTGCCAGCAGTTTAGTCCAGGGGCAGGGACTTGGAAAACTGTTTTTT. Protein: CASSLVQGQGLGKLFF. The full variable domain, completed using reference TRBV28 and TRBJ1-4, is DVKVTQSSRYLVKRTGEKVFLECVQDMDHENMFWYRQDPGLGLRLIYFSYDVKMKEKGDIPEGYSVSREKKERFSLILESASTNQTSMYLCASSLVQGQGLGKLFFGSGTQLSVL.